This entry is about one T cell receptor beta chain. The CDR3 contains 16 residues. The data derive from a study of blood T cell repertoires in COVID-19. Study as a whole: The United States, Italy and Spain were the sources of the acute and convalescent COVID-19 samples. PBMCs, B-cell-depleted T cells, or T cells were the source of the cDNA or gDNA that made up the material.

Methods used by the authors: Cell counts per sample came from amplifying reference gene primers. Some clones are missing from TCRdb's copy, which holds only in-frame ones; the method was immunoSEQ multiplex PCR. For V, J and clone size, that table is used; D and trimming come from the DNA. Altogether 65,000 to 85,000 clones are present, approximately 90% being singletons, with the ten largest covering 2.7%. Sample: peripheral blood. This chain joins TRBV21-1 and TRBJ2-5; TRBD2 is taken as the D call from the table, unchecked against the DNA. TRBV21-1 is deemed a pseudogene. The source of this sequence is a man aged 45-65 years with acute or convalescent COVID-19. The CDR3 here is CASTTGVSGPEETQYF. CDR3 DNA sequence: TGTGCCAGCACCACAGGTGTTAGCGGACCCGAGGAGACCCAGTACTTC.